Reported below is one TCR beta chain. Its antigen remains undetermined. One base away there is no much larger clone; base qualities are not given. TCRbeta CDR3 regions were amplified from genomic DNA using the immunoSEQ Assay, a bias-controlled multiplex PCR. In the authors' own workflow: The number of nucleated cells in each sample was estimated from the amplification of reference gene primers within the assay. To quantify the absolute abundance of each unique TCRbeta CDR3 rearrangement, sequence reads were collapsed and filtered. For each sample, productive Simpson clonality was calculated as the square root of Simpson's diversity index over productive rearrangements. What TCRdb holds here is the immuneACCESS table cut down to in-frame rearrangements. Part of the clones is not present; checked against another copy, under half of the missing clones reflect an unresolved V gene, and the others are unexplained. From that table come the V and J calls and clone size; the DNA was used to work out D and trimming. This sample comprises about 100,000 clones, over 80% of them detected only once. Roughly 2% of the sample rests with the top ten.

These data are taken from a study of blood T cell repertoires in COVID-19 (dated by TCRdb to about 2020). Background on the whole study: Samples covering the acute and convalescent phases of COVID-19 were provided by collaborators in the United States, Italy and Spain. The material from the prospective study consisted of cDNA or gDNA derived from T cells, B-cell-depleted T cells, or PBMCs. Where available, HLA class I and class II types were taken from metadata supplied by the sample provider and were not determined by assay-based typing. Deeply sampled blood TCRbeta repertoires from subjects exposed to, actively infected with, or recovered from COVID-19 were included in the dataset. The samples were drawn from two sources: the first 160 participants of the ongoing ImmuneRACE study, and fewer than 1,500 subjects contributed by 6 global collaborators. Sample metadata almost always included a de-identified subject ID, COVID-19 status, age in years and sex. The repertoires were made available in a free public database intended to serve as a resource for research on the immune response to SARS-CoV-2.

V is pruned by 3 bases and J by 3 bases, leaving 7 bases of the junction without a gene match. CDR1 and CDR2 are drawn from the germline V gene: SGDLS, YYNGEE. From the cysteine up to the phenylalanine, the CDR3 has a length of 15 residues. The CDR3 DNA has 45 bases and is translated from base 1. The full study reports these points: Clinical and demographic metadata were provided uncurated, with the amount varying by source and participant.

Each collaborating institution followed its own protocols to collect whole blood in K2EDTA tubes. For TCRbeta analysis, collaborator samples were shipped as frozen whole blood, as isolated PBMCs, or as DNA extracted from either sample type. The chain couples TRBV9 to TRBJ2-5, with 8 bases aligning to TRBD2. Sequencing input: peripheral blood. This TCR came from a human donor with active COVID-19. The donor label of this sample is uncertain. DNA sequence: TGTGCCAGCAGCGGAGCGGGGGAGCCTAAAGAGACCCAGTACTTC. Its coded protein is CASSGAGEPKETQYF. With all but the CDR3 taken from the reference TRBV9 and TRBJ2-5 genes, the full variable domain is: DSGVTQTPKHLITATGQRVTLRCSPRSGDLSVYWYQQSLDQGLQFLIQYYNGEERAKGNILERFSAQQFPDLHSELNLSSLELGDSALYFCASSGAGEPKETQYFGPGTRLLVL.